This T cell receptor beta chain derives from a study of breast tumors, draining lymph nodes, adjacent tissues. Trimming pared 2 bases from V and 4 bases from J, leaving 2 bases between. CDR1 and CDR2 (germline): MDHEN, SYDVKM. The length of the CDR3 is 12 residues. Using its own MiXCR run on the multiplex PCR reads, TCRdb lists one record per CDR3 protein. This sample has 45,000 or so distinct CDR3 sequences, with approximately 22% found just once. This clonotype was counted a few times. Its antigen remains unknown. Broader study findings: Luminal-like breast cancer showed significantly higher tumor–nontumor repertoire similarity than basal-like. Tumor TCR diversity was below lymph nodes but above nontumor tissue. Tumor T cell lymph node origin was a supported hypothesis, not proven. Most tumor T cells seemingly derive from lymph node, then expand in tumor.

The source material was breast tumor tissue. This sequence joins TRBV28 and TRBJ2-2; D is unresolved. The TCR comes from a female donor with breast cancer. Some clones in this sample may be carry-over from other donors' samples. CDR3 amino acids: CASSLSTGELFF. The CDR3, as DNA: TGTGCCAGCAGTTTAAGCACCGGGGAGCTGTTTTTT. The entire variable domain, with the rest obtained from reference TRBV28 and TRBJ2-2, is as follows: DVKVTQSSRYLVKRTGEKVFLECVQDMDHENMFWYRQDPGLGLRLIYFSYDVKMKEKGDIPEGYSVSREKKERFSLILESASTNQTSMYLCASSLSTGELFFGEGSRLTVL.